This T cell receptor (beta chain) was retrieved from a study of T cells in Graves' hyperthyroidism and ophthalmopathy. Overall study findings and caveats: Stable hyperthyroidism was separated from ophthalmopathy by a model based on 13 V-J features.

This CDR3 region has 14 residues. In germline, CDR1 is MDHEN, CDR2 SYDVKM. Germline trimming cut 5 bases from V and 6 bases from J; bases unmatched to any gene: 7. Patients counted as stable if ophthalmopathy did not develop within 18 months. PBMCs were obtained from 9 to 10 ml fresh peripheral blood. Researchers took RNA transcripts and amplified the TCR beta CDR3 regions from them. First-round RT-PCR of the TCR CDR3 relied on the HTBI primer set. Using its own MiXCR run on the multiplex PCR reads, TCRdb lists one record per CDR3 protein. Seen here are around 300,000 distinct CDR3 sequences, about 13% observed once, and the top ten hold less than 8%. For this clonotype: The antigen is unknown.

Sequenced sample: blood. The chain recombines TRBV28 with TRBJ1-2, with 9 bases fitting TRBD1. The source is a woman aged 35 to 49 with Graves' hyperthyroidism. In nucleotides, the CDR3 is TGTGCCAGCAGTAATCCGGGACAGGGTGATGGCTACACCTTC. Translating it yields CASSNPGQGDGYTF.